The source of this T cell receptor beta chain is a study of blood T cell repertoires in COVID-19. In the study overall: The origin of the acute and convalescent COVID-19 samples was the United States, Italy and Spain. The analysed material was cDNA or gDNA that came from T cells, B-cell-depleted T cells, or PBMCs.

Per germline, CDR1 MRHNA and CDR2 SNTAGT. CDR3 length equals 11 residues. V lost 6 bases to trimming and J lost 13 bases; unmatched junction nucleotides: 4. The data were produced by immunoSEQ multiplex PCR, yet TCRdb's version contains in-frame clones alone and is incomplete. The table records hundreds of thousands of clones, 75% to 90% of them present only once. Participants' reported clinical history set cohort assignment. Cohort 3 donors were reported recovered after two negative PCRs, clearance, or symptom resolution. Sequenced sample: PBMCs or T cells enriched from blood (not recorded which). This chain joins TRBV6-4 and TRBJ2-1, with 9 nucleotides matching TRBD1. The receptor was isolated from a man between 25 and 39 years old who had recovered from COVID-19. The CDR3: CASSHRGQQFF. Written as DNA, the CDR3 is TGTGCCAGCAGCCACAGGGGGCAACAGTTCTTC.